The entry below gives a single T cell receptor beta chain sequence along with its context. The sample originates from a study of T-cell reconstitution after alpha-beta-depleted transplantation in children. The CDR3 sequence is 14 residues long. J gave up 1 base and V 7 bases, and 5 bases lay outside the gene matches. Unique molecular identifiers were built into the TCRbeta library. TCRdb recomputed calls from the PCR reads with MiXCR, one row per CDR3 protein. The table records about 400,000 distinct CDR3 sequences, around 21% of them present only once. The TCR sequence derives from a human donor who donated a stem cell graft to a child with acute myeloid leukemia. Here the sequenced sample was PBMCs from the stem cell graft donor, taken from the stem cell graft. This rearrangement joins TRBV12-3 or TRBV12-4 to TRBJ2-3; 7 positions match TRBD1. DNA of the CDR3: TGTGCCAGCAAACAGGGGTCCCGCACAGATACGCAGTATTTT. Its translation: CASKQGSRTDTQYF.